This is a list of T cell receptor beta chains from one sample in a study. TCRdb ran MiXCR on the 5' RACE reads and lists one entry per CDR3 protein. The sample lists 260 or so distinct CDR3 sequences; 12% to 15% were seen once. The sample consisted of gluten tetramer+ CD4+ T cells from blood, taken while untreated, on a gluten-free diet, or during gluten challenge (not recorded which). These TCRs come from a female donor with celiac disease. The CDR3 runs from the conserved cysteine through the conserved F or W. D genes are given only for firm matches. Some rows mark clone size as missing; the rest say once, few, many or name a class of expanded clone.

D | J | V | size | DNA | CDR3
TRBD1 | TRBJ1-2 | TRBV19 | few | TGTGCCAGTAGTATAACAGGGACAGGGGGCGAAAGTGGCTACACCTTC | CASSITGTGGESGYTF
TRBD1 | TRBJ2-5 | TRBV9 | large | TGTGCCAGCAGCCCAAGACAGGGCCCCCCCGGCCAAGAGACCCAGTACTTC | CASSPRQGPPGQETQYF
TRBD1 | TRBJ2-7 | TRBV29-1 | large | TGCAGCGTCTCCCAGGGACAGGGGGGCTACGAGCAGTACTTC | CSVSQGQGGYEQYF
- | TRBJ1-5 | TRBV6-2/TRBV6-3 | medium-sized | TGTGCCAGCAGTTACAAGCTCGGGTTTTGGAATCAGCCCCAGCATTTT | CASSYKLGFWNQPQHF
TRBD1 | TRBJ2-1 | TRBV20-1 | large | TGCAGTGCTAGTAGGCAGGGGGCGGACAATGAGCAGTTCTTC | CSASRQGADNEQFF
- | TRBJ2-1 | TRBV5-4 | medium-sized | TGTGCCAGCAGCTTGATTGTAGAGTGGGGTGGGGATGAGCAGTTCTTC | CASSLIVEWGGDEQFF
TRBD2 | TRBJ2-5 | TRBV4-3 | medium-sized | TGCGCCAGCAGCCAAGGCCACGGGACTAGCGGGAGGGAAGAGACCCAGTACTTC | CASSQGHGTSGREETQYF
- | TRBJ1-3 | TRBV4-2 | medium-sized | TGTGCCAGCAGCCACCCAGGGGCTGGAAACACCATATATTTT | CASSHPGAGNTIYF
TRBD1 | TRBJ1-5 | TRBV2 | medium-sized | TGTGCCAGTAGCCGGACAGGATATAGCAATCAGCCCCAGCATTTT | CASSRTGYSNQPQHF
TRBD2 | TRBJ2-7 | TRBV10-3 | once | TGTGCCACCTCCTTTAGCGGGACGGCTGACGAGCAGTACTTC | CATSFSGTADEQYF
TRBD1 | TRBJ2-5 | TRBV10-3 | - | TGTGCCATCAGTGATACAGGGGCCGGTCAAGAGACCCAGTACTTC | CAISDTGAGQETQYF
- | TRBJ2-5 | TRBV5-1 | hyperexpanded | TGCGCCAGCAGCTTAGGCGGCCAGGGAGGGACCCAGTACTTC | CASSLGGQGGTQYF
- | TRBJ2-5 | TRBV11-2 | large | TGTGCCAGCAGCTTAACTAGCCAAGAGACCCAGTACTTC | CASSLTSQETQYF
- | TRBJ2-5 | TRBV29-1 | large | TGCAGCGTTGGGGCAGGGCTGGGAGAGACCCAGTACTTC | CSVGAGLGETQYF
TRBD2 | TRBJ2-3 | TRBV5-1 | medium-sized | TGCGCCAGCAGCTTCGGGGCGGGAGAAGGGGATACGCAGTATTTT | CASSFGAGEGDTQYF
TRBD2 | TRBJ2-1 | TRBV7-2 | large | TGTGCCAGCAGCCGACTAGCGGCCGGCTCCTACAATGAGCAGTTCTTC | CASSRLAAGSYNEQFF
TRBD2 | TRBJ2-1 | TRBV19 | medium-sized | TGTGCCAGTACCCCACTAGCGTGGACCTACAATGAGCAGTTCTTC | CASTPLAWTYNEQFF
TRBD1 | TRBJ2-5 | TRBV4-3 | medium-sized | TGCGCCAGCAGCCTTGGACAGGGTCGACAAGAGACCCAGTACTTC | CASSLGQGRQETQYF
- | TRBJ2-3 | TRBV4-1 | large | TGCGCCAGCAGCTGGGGGCACACAGATACGCAGTATTTT | CASSWGHTDTQYF
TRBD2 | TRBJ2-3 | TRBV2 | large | TGTGCCAGCAGTGAAACCTGGCTAGCGGGTACCCGCACAGATACGCAGTATTTT | CASSETWLAGTRTDTQYF
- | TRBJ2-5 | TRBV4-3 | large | TGCGCCAGCAGCCGAATTGTACAAGAGACCCAGTACTTC | CASSRIVQETQYF
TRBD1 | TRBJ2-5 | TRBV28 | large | TGTGCCAGCAGCCGTAGCCCCGGACAGGAAGAGACCCAGTACTTC | CASSRSPGQEETQYF
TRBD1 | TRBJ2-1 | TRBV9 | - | TGTGCCAGCAGCCCAAGACAGGGTCCCCCCGGCCAAGAGACCCAGTTCTTC | CASSPRQGPPGQETQFF
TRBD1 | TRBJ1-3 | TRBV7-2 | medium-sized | TGTGCCAGCAGCTTAAGGGCAGGGGGCGGAAACACCATATATTTT | CASSLRAGGGNTIYF
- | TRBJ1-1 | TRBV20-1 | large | TGCAGTGCTAGTCGTACCATGAACACTGAAGCTTTCTTT | CSASRTMNTEAFF
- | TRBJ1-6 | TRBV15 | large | TGTGCCACCAGCCCTGGATGGCAGGGTTCACCCCTCCACTTT | CATSPGWQGSPLHF
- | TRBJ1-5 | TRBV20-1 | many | TGCAGTGCTGAGAGGCAGGCTGATCAGCCCCAGCATTTT | CSAERQADQPQHF
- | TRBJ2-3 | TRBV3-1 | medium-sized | TGTGCCAGCAGCACCCGGGCCCTGTGGGGCACAGATACGCAGTATTTT | CASSTRALWGTDTQYF
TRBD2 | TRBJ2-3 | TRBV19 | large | TGTGCCAGTAGTATTTTCAGGGGAGCGGGAGCTGAGACGAGCACAGATACGCAGTATTTT | CASSIFRGAGAETSTDTQYF
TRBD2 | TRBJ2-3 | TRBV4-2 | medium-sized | TGTGCCAGCAGCCGAGCGGGAGACTCAGATACGCAGTATTTT | CASSRAGDSDTQYF
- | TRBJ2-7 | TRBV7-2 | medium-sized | TGTGCCAGCAGAGAACGGGGGGCTAGCTCCTACGAGCAGTACTTC | CASRERGASSYEQYF
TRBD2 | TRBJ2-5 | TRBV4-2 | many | TGTGCCAGCAGCCAAAATGGGGGACTAGCGCCGAAAGAGACCCAGTACTTC | CASSQNGGLAPKETQYF
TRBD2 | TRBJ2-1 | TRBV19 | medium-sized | TGTGCCAGTAGTCTCCCAGCGGGAGTTTTGAGTGAGCAGTTCTTC | CASSLPAGVLSEQFF
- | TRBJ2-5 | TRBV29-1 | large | TGCAGCGTGGGGGGAGAGACCCAGTACTTC | CSVGGETQYF